What follows are 20 T cell receptor beta chains derived from one specimen sequenced in a study of beta chain features in type 1 diabetes. Expressed TCRB transcripts were sequenced after all isolated RNA was converted to cDNA. Sequenced by immunoSEQ multiplex PCR; TCRdb stores in-frame clones only, minus some. The top ten hold 0.05% to 0.07% of the sample, which has 400,000 to 600,000 clones, approximately 30% seen once. Sequenced input: naive CD4+ T cells from blood. Every receptor here comes from a man between 18 and 29 years old in good health.

This clone was seen more than once but under ten times. V and J are TRBV7-2 and TRBJ1-1, with D possibly matching TRBD1 (6 bases). CDR1 is SGHTA, CDR2 FQGNSA, per germline. Trimming pared 5 bases from V and 7 bases from J, leaving 17 bases between. The CDR3 sequence is 14 residues long. Here the CDR3 DNA reads TGTGCCAGCAGCCAAGCTCGGGGGCGAGGTGAAGCTTTCTTT. Encoded protein: CASSQARGRGEAFF.

In this sample, this clone turned up a few times. The chain has TRBV10-3 and TRBJ2-3, with 9 bases aligning to TRBD1. The CDR3 is made up of 17 amino acids. Germline V gene data show CDR1 as ENHRY and CDR2 as SYGVKD. J was trimmed by 3 bases and V by 0 bases; bases with no gene match: 7. The CDR3 DNA reads as TGTGCCATCAGTGAGTCGGGACAGGGTCTGAAAACAGATACGCAGTATTTT. Translation gives CAISESGQGLKTDTQYF.

The chain couples TRBV2 to TRBJ1-2; D not resolved. V lost 5 bases, J lost 6 bases, and 16 bases lay in between. Germline V gives CDR1 SNHLY, CDR2 FYNNEI. The CDR3 spans 14 residues. The CDR3 bases are TGTGCCAGCAGTTTCATGACCCAAGGCGATGGCTACACCTTC. Its translation: CASSFMTQGDGYTF.

The chain is built from TRBV29-1 and TRBJ2-5; D is perhaps TRBD1 (5 bases). The CDR3 sequence is 14 residues long. The germline V and J ends were trimmed by 6 bases and 1 base, with 15 bases remaining between them. Per the germline V gene, CDR1 is SQVTM and CDR2 is ANQGSEA. DNA for the CDR3: TGCAGCGTCGCGCCTGGGGCAGGCCAAGAGACCCAGTACTTC. Protein product: CSVAPGAGQETQYF.

This clone occurred a few times. Compared with germline, one end of the junction differs, possibly owing to a read error. The chain combines TRBV4-1 with TRBJ2-1, with D unclear. Germline V gene lookup returns CDR1 MGHRA and CDR2 YSYEKL. The CDR3 totals 16 residues. In nucleotides, the CDR3 is TGCGCCAGCAGTCAAGAACCCAGGCTGTCCTACAATGAGCAGTTCTTC. It codes for CASSQEPRLSYNEQFF.

This clone was observed a handful of times. V is TRBV29-1 and J is TRBJ1-1; D not certain. This CDR3 is built from 13 residues. CDR1 is SQVTM, CDR2 ANQGSEA, per germline. The V gene lost 7 bases and the J gene lost 0 bases, with 12 bases spanning the gap. The CDR3 DNA sequence: TGCAGCGCTCTAGGGCAGATGAACACTGAAGCTTTCTTT. It yields the protein CSALGQMNTEAFF.

The chain couples TRBV7-2 to TRBJ1-1, with D unclear. V shed 4 bases and J shed 2 bases, with 8 bases lying between them. The germline V gene encodes CDR1 SGHTA and CDR2 FQGNSA. This CDR3 spans 13 amino acids. The CDR3 sequence is CASSYQVNTEAFF. The CDR3 DNA reads as TGTGCCAGCAGCTACCAGGTCAACACTGAAGCTTTCTTT.

This clone was seen a handful of times. The CDR3 here is CASSVPSSAVEQFF. CDR3 coding DNA: TGTGCCAGCAGCGTACCCTCTAGCGCTGTTGAGCAGTTCTTC. The gene calls are TRBV9 and TRBJ2-1; D possibly corresponds to TRBD2 (6 bases). CDR3 size: 14 residues. CDR1 is SGDLS, CDR2 YYNGEE, per germline. V was trimmed by 1 base and J by 9 bases, leaving 14 bases between them.

This clone was found a few times. The chain has TRBV27 and TRBJ1-5, with D unclear. Germline-derived CDR1 and CDR2 are MNHEY and SMNVEV (reference sequence). The CDR3 runs to 13 residues. V shed 3 bases and J shed 8 bases, with 11 bases lying between them. The CDR3 DNA reads TGTGCCAGCAGTTTCCGCGGGAGAGAGCCCCAGCATTTT. Amino acids: CASSFRGREPQHF.

This chain connects TRBV5-4 to TRBJ2-2; 7 bases agree with TRBD2. This CDR3 region has 15 residues. CDR1 and CDR2 from the germline V gene are SGHNT and YYREEE (reference sequence). J gave up 3 bases and V 2 bases, and 4 bases lay outside the gene matches. In nucleotides, the CDR3 is TGTGCCAGCAGCTTAGGGGCGGGAGACACCGGGGAGCTGTTTTTT. This sequence encodes CASSLGAGDTGELFF. The full variable domain, rest sourced from reference TRBV5-4 and TRBJ2-2, is ETGVTQSPTHLIKTRGQQVTLRCSSQSGHNTVSWYQQALGQGPQFIFQYYREEENGRGNFPPRFSGLQFPNYSSELNVNALELDDSALYLCASSLGAGDTGELFFGEGSRLTVL.

The J gene is TRBJ2-2, the V gene TRBV2; D uncertain. Germline lookup yields CDR1 SNHLY and CDR2 FYNNEI. This CDR3 has 11 amino acids. V lost 6 bases and J 5 bases, leaving 4 bases between the germline ends. CDR3 sequence (DNA): TGTGCCAGCAGGTGGACCGGGGAGCTGTTTTTT. This encodes CASRWTGELFF.

This clone has a handful of counts. The rearrangement links TRBV10-3 to TRBJ1-1, with a weak D call TRBD1 (5 bases). CDR1 ENHRY and CDR2 SYGVKD come from the germline V gene. The CDR3 runs to 15 residues. The V end lost 2 bases, the J end lost 1 base, and 11 bases lay between the germline ends. The CDR3 nucleotides are TGTGCCATCAGTGAGAGGTACACAGGGAACACTGAAGCTTTCTTT. Residues: CAISERYTGNTEAFF.

The chain employs TRBV27 and TRBJ2-3; D unresolved. CDR1 MNHEY and CDR2 SMNVEV come from the germline V gene (reference sequence). The CDR3 runs to 14 residues. V was shortened by 5 bases and J by 7 bases, with 16 bases between the two germline ends. In nucleotides, the CDR3 is TGTGCCAGCAGTCGGCAGAGCCCGACAAATACGCAGTATTTT. Its protein product is CASSRQSPTNTQYF.

The sample holds a few counts of this clone. The V and J genes are TRBV4-3 and TRBJ2-2, with D hard to call. The CDR3 sequence is 15 residues long. The germline V gene has CDR1 LGHNA and CDR2 YSLEER. Trimming left V 1 base short and J 1 base short, with 7 bases between. CDR3 sequence reads: CASSQAQRNTGELFF. CDR3 sequence (DNA): TGCGCCAGCAGCCAAGCCCAACGGAACACCGGGGAGCTGTTTTTT.

This clone was counted only a few times. The same CDR3 also results from other DNA sequences found in this sample. The J gene is TRBJ1-2, the V gene TRBV7-2, with D tentatively TRBD1 (6 bases). The CDR3 sequence is 14 residues long. V was cut by 2 bases and J by 2 bases, with 9 bases left in between. The germline CDR1 and CDR2 sequences are SGHTA and FQGNSA. In DNA form, the CDR3 reads TGTGCCAGCAGCTTAAGGACAGAGAACTATGGCTACACCTTC. The encoded protein is CASSLRTENYGYTF.

J is TRBJ2-1 and V is TRBV7-3, with 11 bases identical to TRBD1. Germline CDR1 and CDR2: SGHTA and FQGTGA. The CDR3 sequence is 16 residues long. The J segment lost 5 bases and the V segment lost 5 bases, leaving 8 bases of the junction unmatched. CDR3 coding DNA: TGTGCCAGCAGCCTCCGGACAGGGGGCTTCGACAATGAGCAGTTCTTC. Translating gives CASSLRTGGFDNEQFF.

The CDR3 DNA reads TGTGCCAGCTCACCACGCTTGCAAGAGACCCAGTACTTC. Amino acid sequence: CASSPRLQETQYF. The chain links TRBV18 to TRBJ2-5; D remains unclear. This CDR3 is 13 amino acids long. Trimming stripped 1 base from V and 2 bases from J, with 5 bases between. Looked up from germline, CDR1 is KGHSH and CDR2 is LQKENI. Supplemented by reference TRBV18 and TRBJ2-5, the full variable domain reads NAGVMQNPRHLVRRRGQEARLRCSPMKGHSHVYWYRQLPEEGLKFMVYLQKENIIDESGMPKERFSAEFPKEGPSILRIQQVVRGDSAAYFCASSPRLQETQYFGPGTRLLVL.

The rearrangement links TRBV6-1 to TRBJ2-4; D call uncertain. The CDR3 is 13 residues long. CDR1 MNHNS and CDR2 SASEGT come from the germline V gene. With 6 bases removed from V and 0 bases from J, the gap between germline ends came to 6 bases. DNA of the CDR3: TGTGCCAGCAGAGACGTAGCCAAAAACATTCAGTACTTC. Translated: CASRDVAKNIQYF.

The V call is TRBV29-1, the J call TRBJ1-1; D remains ambiguous. CDR1 SQVTM and CDR2 ANQGSEA come from the germline V gene. The CDR3 consists of 12 residues. The V and J ends lost 8 bases and 1 base respectively, with 11 bases between them. In DNA, the CDR3 is TGCAGCAGCTTACAGCGGAACACTGAAGCTTTCTTT. This encodes CSSLQRNTEAFF.

This chain uses TRBV4-3 with TRBJ1-1; weak D call: TRBD1 (5 bases). The CDR3 covers 15 residues. Germline values: CDR1 LGHNA, CDR2 YSLEER. Trimming removed 4 bases from V and 3 bases from J, with 15 bases in between. The DNA of the CDR3 is TGCGCCAGCAGCCCCACCCTCGGAGGGGACACTGAAGCTTTCTTT. Its protein is CASSPTLGGDTEAFF.